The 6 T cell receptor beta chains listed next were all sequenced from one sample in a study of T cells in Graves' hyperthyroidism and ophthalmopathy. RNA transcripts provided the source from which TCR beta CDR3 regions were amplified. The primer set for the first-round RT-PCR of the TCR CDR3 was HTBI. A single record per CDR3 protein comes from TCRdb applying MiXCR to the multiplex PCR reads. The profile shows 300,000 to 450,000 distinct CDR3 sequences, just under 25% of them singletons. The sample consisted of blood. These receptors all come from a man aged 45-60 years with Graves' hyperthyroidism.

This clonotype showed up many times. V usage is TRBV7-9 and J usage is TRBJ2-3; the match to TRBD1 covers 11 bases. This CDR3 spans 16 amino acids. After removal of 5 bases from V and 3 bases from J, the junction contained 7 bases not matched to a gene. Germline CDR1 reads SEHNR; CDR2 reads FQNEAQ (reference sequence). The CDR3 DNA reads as TGTGCCAGCAGCCTAAGGGACAGGGGGATGACAGATACGCAGTATTTT. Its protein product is CASSLRDRGMTDTQYF.

CDR3 DNA sequence: TGTGCCAGCAGTCTACGGACAGGGGGCGCCCGGGCAGATACGCAGTATTTT. Protein product: CASSLRTGGARADTQYF. J is TRBJ2-3 and V is TRBV2, with TRBD1 matching 11 bases. Germline loops: CDR1 SNHLY, CDR2 FYNNEI. Trimming cost V 5 bases and J 4 bases; bases outside gene matches: 11. The CDR3 has 17 amino acids.

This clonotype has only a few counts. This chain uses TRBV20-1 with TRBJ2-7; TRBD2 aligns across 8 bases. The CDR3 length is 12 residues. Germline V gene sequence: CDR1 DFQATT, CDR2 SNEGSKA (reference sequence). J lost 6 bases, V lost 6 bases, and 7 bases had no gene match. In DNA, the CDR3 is TGCAGTGCCATAGGACTAGCTCGCGAGCAGTACTTC. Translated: CSAIGLAREQYF.

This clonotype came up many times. The CDR3 loop reads CASSQPGLQWEQYF. The CDR3 DNA is TGTGCCAGCAGCCAACCGGGACTCCAGTGGGAGCAGTACTTC. The chain joins TRBV3-1 to TRBJ2-7; the D gene is possibly TRBD2 (6 bases). CDR3 size: 14 residues. The germline V gene has CDR1 LGHDT and CDR2 YNNKEL (reference sequence). Trimming cost V 2 bases and J 7 bases, with 15 bases left between them.

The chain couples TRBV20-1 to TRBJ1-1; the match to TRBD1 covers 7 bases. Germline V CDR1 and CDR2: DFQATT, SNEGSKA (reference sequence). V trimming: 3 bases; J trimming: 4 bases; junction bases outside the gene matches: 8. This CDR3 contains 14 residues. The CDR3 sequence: CSASDLRGLTEAFF. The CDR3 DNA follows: TGCAGTGCTAGCGATTTAAGGGGGCTCACTGAAGCTTTCTTT.

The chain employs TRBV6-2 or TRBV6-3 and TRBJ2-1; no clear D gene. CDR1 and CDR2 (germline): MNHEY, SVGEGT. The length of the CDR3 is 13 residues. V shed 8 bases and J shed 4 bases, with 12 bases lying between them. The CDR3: CASARQPYNEQFF. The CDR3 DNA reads TGTGCCAGCGCGAGACAACCTTACAATGAGCAGTTCTTC.